Listed below are T cell receptor beta chains from one sample, sequenced in a study of T cells in Graves' hyperthyroidism and ophthalmopathy. Each CDR3 protein is one row after TCRdb ran MiXCR on the multiplex PCR reads. Of 400,000 to 500,000 distinct CDR3 sequences in the sample, about an eighth were seen once. Sequencing was carried out using blood. These receptors were taken from a woman under 30 with Graves' hyperthyroidism. Each CDR3 is given with its conserved first and last residue. D genes are given only for firm matches. Clone size, where shown, is once, few, many, or a class for clones that have expanded.

- | TRBJ2-2 | - | TRBV29-1 | TGCAGCGCTTTTGAGAACACCGGGGAGCTGTTTTTT | CSAFENTGELFF
many | TRBJ2-5 | - | TRBV7-2 | TGTGCCAGCAGCTTATGGGAAGACCAGGGGACCCAGTACTTC | CASSLWEDQGTQYF
many | TRBJ2-1 | TRBD2 | TRBV7-3 | TGTGCCAGCAGCTTAACCGGGGGGGGCATCGATGAGCAGTTCTTC | CASSLTGGGIDEQFF
- | TRBJ2-1 | TRBD1 | TRBV5-1 | TGCGCCAGCAGCTCCGGGACAGGGGTCTACGAGCAGTTCTTC | CASSSGTGVYEQFF
few | TRBJ1-1 | - | TRBV3-1 | TGTGCCAGCAGCCAAGGCCGGGTCATGAACACTGAAGCTTTCTTT | CASSQGRVMNTEAFF
- | TRBJ1-4 | TRBD1 | TRBV20-1 | TGCAGTGCTAGGGGGACAGGGGGAAGTAATGAAAAACTGTTTTTT | CSARGTGGSNEKLFF
few | TRBJ2-2 | - | TRBV27 | TGTGCCAGCTGCCAAGGAACGAACACCGGGGAGCTGTTTTTT | CASCQGTNTGELFF
- | TRBJ2-3 | TRBD1 | TRBV7-3 | TGTGCCAGCAGGAGAGGACAGGGCATTGCAGATACGCAGTATTTT | CASRRGQGIADTQYF
many | TRBJ2-1 | - | TRBV24-1 | TGTGCCACCAGTGACGCCGGGACGGATACCTACAATGAGCAGTTCTTC | CATSDAGTDTYNEQFF
- | TRBJ2-7 | - | TRBV19 | TGTGCCAGTAGTATAAAGGTTTCAGGGAGCTCCTACGAGCAGTACTTC | CASSIKVSGSSYEQYF
many | TRBJ2-7 | - | TRBV28 | TGTGCCAGCAGTTCCACTTACGCTTTGGGGGGATCCTTTTACGAGCAGTACTTC | CASSSTYALGGSFYEQYF
- | TRBJ2-5 | - | TRBV11-2 | TGTGCCAGCAGCTTAGAGGCGGCAGGGGCCCAGTACTTC | CASSLEAAGAQYF
many | TRBJ2-3 | TRBD2 | TRBV28 | TGTGCCAGCAGTTTTTTAGCGGGAGGGGATCCTAGCACAGATACGCAGTATTTT | CASSFLAGGDPSTDTQYF
once | TRBJ2-3 | TRBD2 | TRBV5-4 | TGTGCCAGCAGCTTACCAGCGGGAGGGAGAGCAGATACGCAGTATTTT | CASSLPAGGRADTQYF
- | TRBJ2-2 | TRBD1 | TRBV4-3 | TGCGCCAGCAGCGCGACAGGGAACCAGAACACCGGGGAGCTGTTTTTT | CASSATGNQNTGELFF
many | TRBJ2-3 | TRBD2 | TRBV28 | TGTGCCAGCAGTCTCGATCGCCTAGCGGGCATAAGCACAGATACGCAGTATTTT | CASSLDRLAGISTDTQYF
many | TRBJ1-1 | TRBD1 | TRBV28 | TGTGCCAGCAGCCCTGGGACAGTTGAAGCTTTCTTT | CASSPGTVEAFF
- | TRBJ1-5 | TRBD1 | TRBV30 | TGTGCCTGGAGTGCGGGGACAGCGAATCAGCCCCAGCATTTT | CAWSAGTANQPQHF
many | TRBJ2-3 | - | TRBV20-1 | TGCAGTGCTAGATGGACTAGCACAGATACGCAGTATTTT | CSARWTSTDTQYF
many | TRBJ2-1 | - | TRBV11-2 | TGTGCCAGCAGCCATCAGGACGGCTACAATGAGCAGTTCTTC | CASSHQDGYNEQFF
many | TRBJ2-7 | - | TRBV9 | TGTGCCAGCAGCCCCTCTGGGCAGAGCGAGCAGTACTTC | CASSPSGQSEQYF
many | TRBJ1-1 | - | TRBV30 | TGTGCCTGGAGTGTATTAGGGCTGTTAAACACTGAAGCTTTCTTT | CAWSVLGLLNTEAFF
- | TRBJ1-1 | - | TRBV15 | TGTGCCACCAGCAGGGATTTCACTGAAGCTTTCTTT | CATSRDFTEAFF
many | TRBJ1-2 | - | TRBV28 | TGTGCCAGCAAAGGCGCGACACAGGCTAACTATGGCTACACCTTC | CASKGATQANYGYTF
many | TRBJ2-7 | - | TRBV30 | TGTGCCTGGAGTGTACAGTGGAGGGGCTCCTACGAGCAGTACTTC | CAWSVQWRGSYEQYF
few | TRBJ2-7 | - | TRBV5-1 | TGCGCCAGCCGAAAACAGGAGACCTACGAGCAGTACTTC | CASRKQETYEQYF
many | TRBJ2-3 | - | TRBV20-1 | TGCAGTGCTAGTGAGGGGGCAGATACGCAGTATTTT | CSASEGADTQYF
- | TRBJ2-2 | TRBD1 | TRBV7-8 | TGTGCCAGCAGCAAAGGACAGGGGGCGCGAACCGGGGAGCTGTTTTTT | CASSKGQGARTGELFF
many | TRBJ2-7 | - | TRBV20-1 | TGCAGTGCTACCCGGAGATCCTCCTACGAGCAGTACTTC | CSATRRSSYEQYF
many | TRBJ2-7 | TRBD1 | TRBV13 | TGTGCCAGCAGCTCCCAGGGGGACAGAGGAGAGCAGTACTTC | CASSSQGDRGEQYF
- | TRBJ1-5 | - | TRBV20-1 | TGCAGTGCTGCGGTGAGGCAGACAGCCCAGCATTTT | CSAAVRQTAQHF
many | TRBJ2-1 | - | TRBV20-1 | TGCAGTGCTAGTTATACCAGCTCCTACAATGAGCAGTTCTTC | CSASYTSSYNEQFF
many | TRBJ1-2 | - | TRBV7-9 | TGTGCCAGCAGCTCCCAAAGGGGTCGAGGGGGCTACACCTTC | CASSSQRGRGGYTF
- | TRBJ2-3 | - | TRBV5-1 | TGCGCCAGCAGCTTAACAGGAGACCGCACAGATACGCAGTATTTT | CASSLTGDRTDTQYF
many | TRBJ2-7 | TRBD2 | TRBV20-1 | TGCAGTGCTAGAGATCGGAGGACTAGCGGCTCCTACGAGCAGTACTTC | CSARDRRTSGSYEQYF
many | TRBJ2-7 | TRBD2 | TRBV6-1 | TGTGCCAGCAGTTTGAGCGGGACTAGCGGGGAAGAGGAGCAGTACTTC | CASSLSGTSGEEEQYF
many | TRBJ2-7 | - | TRBV29-1 | TGCAGCGTGGCCCAGAGGGAGTCCTACGAGCAGTACTTC | CSVAQRESYEQYF
many | TRBJ2-7 | - | TRBV12-3/TRBV12-4 | TGTGCCAGCAGTTTCCGATCCTACGAGCAGTACTTC | CASSFRSYEQYF
many | TRBJ1-1 | TRBD1 | TRBV3-1 | TGTGCCAGCAGCAACACAGGGGGTACGAACACTGAAGCTTTCTTT | CASSNTGGTNTEAFF
- | TRBJ2-1 | - | TRBV10-3 | TGTGCCATCAGTGGGGGCCAAAAGCGGTACAATGAGCAGTTCTTC | CAISGGQKRYNEQFF
few | TRBJ2-1 | TRBD2 | TRBV4-3 | TGCGCCAGCAGCCAAGATGCCCCCCGAATAGCGGGATTATACAATGAGCAGTTCTTC | CASSQDAPRIAGLYNEQFF
- | TRBJ1-5 | - | TRBV6-2/TRBV6-3 | TGTGCCAGCAGTGAACTTGGGTTCGCTCAGCCCCAGCATTTT | CASSELGFAQPQHF
few | TRBJ1-1 | - | TRBV19 | TGTGCCAGTAGTTTCAGGGCCGGGAGTGAAGCTTTCTTT | CASSFRAGSEAFF
many | TRBJ2-3 | TRBD2 | TRBV10-1 | TGCGCCAGTTCGGGACTAGCGGGAGGGCACCTCGCAGATACGCAGTATTTT | CASSGLAGGHLADTQYF
few | TRBJ1-1 | - | TRBV5-1 | TGCGCCAGCAGCTCAACAACAGGGAGTAACACTGAAGCTTTCTTT | CASSSTTGSNTEAFF
- | TRBJ2-1 | TRBD2 | TRBV20-1 | TGCAGTGCTAGAGACCTAGCGGACAATGAGCAGTTCTTC | CSARDLADNEQFF
few | TRBJ2-5 | TRBD2 | TRBV7-7 | TGTGCTAGCAGCTACAGCGGGAGTGGGCAAGAGACCCAGTACTTC | CASSYSGSGQETQYF
many | TRBJ2-7 | TRBD1 | TRBV12-3/TRBV12-4 | TGTGCCAGCAGTTTAGGGACAGGGGAGATCTACGAGCAGTACTTC | CASSLGTGEIYEQYF
few | TRBJ2-3 | TRBD1 | TRBV6-1 | TGTGCCAGCAGACAGGGGGCTGAAGATACGCAGTATTTT | CASRQGAEDTQYF
many | TRBJ1-2 | TRBD1 | TRBV12-5 | TGTGCCACCTCCCGGGACAGGGCTAACTATGGCTACACCTTC | CATSRDRANYGYTF
many | TRBJ1-2 | TRBD1 | TRBV27 | TGTGCCAGCAGCCCCTCCTCGCAGGGGGCGATCTATGGCTACACCTTC | CASSPSSQGAIYGYTF
- | TRBJ2-7 | - | TRBV7-3 | TGTGCCAGCAGCCAAGGGTCCGGCCTCGAGCAGTACTTC | CASSQGSGLEQYF
few | TRBJ2-4 | - | TRBV6-1 | TGTGCCAGCAGTCGACCCCGAGGAACCAAAAACATTCAGTACTTC | CASSRPRGTKNIQYF
- | TRBJ1-1 | - | TRBV7-2 | TGTGCCAGCAGCTTTGAAACAGGTGAAGCTTTCTTT | CASSFETGEAFF
many | TRBJ2-5 | TRBD1 | TRBV2 | TGTGCCAGCAGCCCCCGGGACAGGGGCCCGGAGACCCAGTACTTC | CASSPRDRGPETQYF
few | TRBJ2-7 | - | TRBV29-1 | TGCAGCGTTAACAGGGATTCGGGCTACGAGCAGTACTTC | CSVNRDSGYEQYF
many | TRBJ1-2 | - | TRBV27 | TGTGCCAGCAGCTTAGGGCCTAACTATGGCTACACCTTC | CASSLGPNYGYTF